This T cell receptor (beta chain) was identified during a study of Ad26.COV2.S vaccination and SARS-CoV-2 variants. Across the study: The trial was COV1001 and the donor's arm was Ad26.COV2.S. The study's findings and limits: A substantial breadth of spike-specific CD8+ and CD4+ T cell responses after vaccination has been reported. Those who received the vaccine showed greater spike-specific TCR breadth than those given placebo. Whether participants received vaccine or placebo, their non-spike TCR breadth was similar.

Only in-frame clones appear in the TCRdb table, and some are missing; sequencing was by immunoSEQ multiplex PCR. The data show about 480,000 clones, approximately 90% seen once. Documented treatment: some 20 received Ad26.COV2.S at low or high dose, single or two shots; several received placebo; per-sample allocation not given. Following the first vaccine or placebo injection, samples were taken on day 63. As regards this clone: Antigen unknown.

This specimen consisted of peripheral blood, obtained in a trial of Ad26.COV2.S vaccine versus placebo. This receptor was taken from a person between 18 and 65 years old who received the Ad26.COV2.S COVID-19 vaccine or a placebo.

The CDR3 nucleotides are TGTGCCAGCAGCCGGTATAGCAATCAGCCCCAGCATTTT. This gives the protein CASSRYSNQPQHF. V gene TRBV7-2 combines with J gene TRBJ1-5, with D unclear. Germline CDR1 SGHTA, CDR2 FQGNSA. This CDR3 region has 13 residues. Deletions cut 5 bases from V and 0 bases from J, with 5 bases between.